This T cell receptor (beta chain) was identified in a study of shared T cell receptors in the human thymus. TCRdb's table, derived via immunoSEQ multiplex PCR, lists solely in-frame clones and lacks some. The sample carries hundreds of thousands of clones, around 89% recorded once. This CDR3 is 15 amino acids long. Trimming left V 0 bases short and J 2 bases short, with 10 bases between. The germline V gene encodes CDR1 MNHEY and CDR2 SVGAGI. These data were also filed under a second study, of human thymus T cells. That report notes: Healthy Finnish infants undergoing corrective surgery for congenital heart defects were the donors. Surgeons resected thymus tissue during corrective heart surgery. Thymic as well as blood repertoires seemed to favor certain V and J genes unevenly. There were highly overlapping thymic repertoires among unrelated individuals, as related research reported.

The rearrangement uses TRBV6-5 and TRBJ1-2, with D possibly being TRBD1 (5 bases). The clonotype originates from a boy in the first two years of life with a congenital heart defect. Material for sequencing was thymocytes. The CDR3 reads CASSYSTGPNYGYTF. Here the CDR3 DNA reads TGTGCCAGCAGTTACTCTACAGGTCCCAACTATGGCTACACCTTC.